The 18 T cell receptor beta chains reported below all come from one sample, sequenced in a study of blood T cells in healthy people across ages. With a J-beta primer mix and a sample-barcoded 5' primer, a second PCR ran 7 to 11 cycles. TCRdb reanalysed the 5' RACE reads using MiXCR and keeps one entry per CDR3 protein. The repertoire holds fewer than 1,000,000 distinct CDR3 sequences, with roughly 46% as singletons. Sequencing was performed on blood. Source of these receptors: an older man in good health.

The chain uses TRBV5-1 and TRBJ2-1; the match to TRBD2 covers 8 bases. The CDR3 runs to 15 residues. The V segment lost 0 bases and the J segment 8 bases; nucleotides outside the gene matches: 7. The V gene's germline CDR1 is SGHRS and CDR2 YFSETQ. CDR3 region: CASSLAGGPSDEQFF. The DNA of the CDR3 is TGCGCCAGCAGCTTGGCGGGAGGGCCGTCGGATGAGCAGTTCTTC. Supplemented by reference TRBV5-1 and TRBJ2-1, the full variable domain reads KAGVTQTPRYLIKTRGQQVTLSCSPISGHRSVSWYQQTPGQGLQFLFEYFSETQRNKGNFPGRFSGRQFSNSRSEMNVSTLELGDSALYLCASSLAGGPSDEQFFGPGTRLTVL.

The sample holds one count of this clonotype. The chain has TRBV7-9 and TRBJ2-6; D unclear. Trimming took 5 bases from V and 2 from J, leaving 7 bases between them. Germline CDR1 reads SEHNR; CDR2 reads FQNEAQ (reference sequence). The CDR3 consists of 14 residues. Here the CDR3 reads CASSRETGANVLTF. The CDR3, as DNA: TGTGCCAGCAGCAGGGAAACTGGGGCCAACGTCCTGACTTTC.

This clonotype was detected ten times or more. CDR3 coding DNA: TGTGCCAGCAGCCAACAGGGCTACGAGCAGTACTTC. It specifies CASSQQGYEQYF. The V call is TRBV12-3 or TRBV12-4, the J call TRBJ2-7, with D possibly matching TRBD1 (6 bases). The CDR3 length is 12 residues. Trimming removed 6 bases at V and 3 bases at J, with 9 bases between.

The chain carries TRBV24-1 and TRBJ2-1; D may be TRBD2 (6 bases). The germline V and J ends were trimmed by 4 bases and 6 bases, with 12 bases remaining between them. The CDR3 is made up of 14 amino acids. From germline, CDR1 is KGHDR and CDR2 SFDVKD. The CDR3, as DNA: TGTGCCACCAGTGACCTACTAGCAGGCAATGAGCAGTTCTTC. It codes for CATSDLLAGNEQFF.

This clonotype was detected only a few times. The chain employs TRBV20-1 and TRBJ2-5; the match to TRBD2 covers 8 bases. The germline V gene encodes CDR1 DFQATT and CDR2 SNEGSKA (reference sequence). The CDR3 consists of 16 residues. V trimming: 0 bases; J trimming: 0 bases; junction bases outside the gene matches: 6. CDR3 loop: CSARDLQRGYQETQYF. CDR3 DNA sequence: TGCAGTGCTAGAGATCTCCAGCGGGGGTACCAAGAGACCCAGTACTTC.

This sequence joins TRBV6-5 and TRBJ1-2, with 8 nucleotides matching TRBD1. V was pared by 6 bases and J by 4 bases, with 7 bases of the junction left unmatched. Germline V gene data show CDR1 as MNHEY and CDR2 as SVGAGI. The CDR3 spans 14 residues. CDR3: CASSRTGPLYGYTF. CDR3 nucleotides: TGTGCCAGCAGCCGGACAGGGCCGCTCTATGGCTACACCTTC.

This sequence joins TRBV10-3 and TRBJ2-3; TRBD2 aligns across 11 bases. CDR1 and CDR2 (germline): ENHRY, SYGVKD. The V segment lost 6 bases and the J segment 2 bases; nucleotides outside the gene matches: 4. The CDR3 is made up of 15 amino acids. DNA of the CDR3: TGTGCCATCAGCCAGACTAGCGGGAACACAGATACGCAGTATTTT. The encoded protein is CAISQTSGNTDTQYF.

This clonotype was observed a few times. V and J are TRBV11-2 and TRBJ2-1; 11 bases align to TRBD2. CDR1 and CDR2 from the germline V gene are SGHAT and FQNNGV. The V and J ends lost 1 base and 5 bases, in that order; junction bases with no gene match: 7. The CDR3 is 17 amino acids. For the CDR3, the DNA is TGTGCCAGCAGCTTAGCCGCCGGGACTAGCGGAAACAATGAGCAGTTCTTC. The encoded protein is CASSLAAGTSGNNEQFF. Full variable domain (remainder filled in from reference TRBV11-2 and TRBJ2-1): EAGVAQSPRYKIIEKRQSVAFWCNPISGHATLYWYQQILGQGPKLLIQFQNNGVVDDSQLPKDRFSAERLKGVDSTLKIQPAKLEDSAVYLCASSLAAGTSGNNEQFFGPGTRLTVL.

J is TRBJ2-5 and V is TRBV12-3 or TRBV12-4, with D possibly called TRBD1 or TRBD2 (6 bases each). With 1 base removed from V and 1 base from J, the gap between germline ends came to 13 bases. The CDR3 length is 16 residues. This CDR3 reads CASSLGWGAAQETQYF. Here the CDR3 DNA reads TGTGCCAGCAGTTTAGGTTGGGGGGCCGCCCAAGAGACCCAGTACTTC.

Notes on this clonotype: A much bigger clone sits one base away, suggesting this may be a read error. This sequence joins TRBV28 and TRBJ2-1; D is perhaps TRBD2 (5 bases). The CDR3 length is 14 residues. CDR1 is MDHEN, CDR2 SYDVKM, per germline. The V gene lost 6 bases and the J gene lost 13 bases, with 22 bases spanning the gap. The CDR3 DNA reads TGTGCCAGCAGACCCGGGGAAAGGGAAGAGACCCAGTTCTTC. Protein: CASRPGEREETQFF.

This chain links TRBV3-1 with TRBJ2-5; D might be TRBD2 (6 bases). In germline, CDR1 is LGHDT, CDR2 YNNKEL (reference sequence). The CDR3 consists of 13 residues. V lost 3 bases and J lost 11, with 16 bases in between. The CDR3 sequence: CASSHPGAGEQYF. The CDR3 bases are TGTGCCAGCAGCCATCCAGGAGCGGGTGAGCAGTACTTC.

This clonotype was seen a handful of times. This rearrangement joins TRBV7-2 to TRBJ2-5; 10 bases map to TRBD2. This CDR3 is built from 15 residues. V dropped 8 bases and J dropped 5; count of bases not matched to a gene: 11. CDR1 is SGHTA, CDR2 FQGNSA, per germline. The CDR3 here is CASGRLAGFAETQYF. The DNA of the CDR3 is TGTGCCAGCGGACGACTAGCGGGTTTTGCGGAGACCCAGTACTTC.

Worth noting for this clonotype: Being one base from a much bigger clone, this may be a read error. The CDR3 protein is CGTRGRETNTEAFF. In DNA, the CDR3 is TGTGGAACGCGGGGGCGGGAAACGAACACTGAAGCTTTCTTT. V is TRBV6-2 or TRBV6-3 and J is TRBJ1-1; D possibly corresponds to TRBD1 (6 bases). Germline V gene data show CDR1 as MNHEY and CDR2 as SVGEGT. This CDR3 is 14 amino acids long.

The rearrangement uses TRBV7-2 and TRBJ2-7, with TRBD1 matching over 7 bases. The CDR3 contains 17 residues. Germline assignment: CDR1 SGHTA and CDR2 FQGNSA. J gave up 0 bases and V 3 bases, and 11 bases lay outside the gene matches. CDR3 in amino acids: CASSFGGNRGFSYEQYF. The CDR3 nucleotides are TGTGCCAGCAGCTTTGGCGGTAACAGGGGTTTCTCCTACGAGCAGTACTTC.

V and J are TRBV28 and TRBJ2-7; D gene unclear. The V and J ends lost 3 bases and 6 bases respectively, with 12 bases between them. The length of the CDR3 is 13 residues. CDR1 and CDR2 (germline): MDHEN, SYDVKM. CDR3 sequence (DNA): TGTGCCAGCAGTTTGGTTCAGGTGGGCGAGCAGTACTTC. Translation: CASSLVQVGEQYF.

In this sample, this clonotype turned up a few times. This chain links TRBV7-8 with TRBJ2-3, with D possibly matching TRBD2 (6 bases). The CDR3 extends over 15 amino acids. Germline CDR1 and CDR2: SGHVS and FQNEAQ. V shed 3 bases and J shed 2 bases, with 12 bases lying between them. The CDR3 DNA reads as TGTGCCAGCAGCTTCGGCGGGGCGGTCACAGATACGCAGTATTTT. The encoded protein is CASSFGGAVTDTQYF.

Note on this clonotype: This may come from a read error, since a much larger clone is one base off. The V and J genes are TRBV7-2 and TRBJ2-7; D might be TRBD2 (6 bases). The CDR3 is 15 amino acids. Germline-derived CDR1 and CDR2 are SGHTA and FQGNSA. CDR3 region: CAGSQGGTSSYEQYF. Written as DNA, the CDR3 is TGTGCCGGCAGCCAGGGCGGGACCAGCTCCTACGAGCAGTACTTC.

This chain's CDR3 is CASSSRLAGGPQETQYF. Written as DNA, the CDR3 is TGCGCCAGCAGCTCCCGACTAGCGGGGGGACCACAAGAGACCCAGTACTTC. This chain joins TRBV4-1 and TRBJ2-5; 13 positions match TRBD2. Germline CDR1 is MGHRA and CDR2 is YSYEKL. The CDR3 consists of 17 residues. V lost 5 bases to trimming and J lost 2 bases; unmatched junction nucleotides: 8.